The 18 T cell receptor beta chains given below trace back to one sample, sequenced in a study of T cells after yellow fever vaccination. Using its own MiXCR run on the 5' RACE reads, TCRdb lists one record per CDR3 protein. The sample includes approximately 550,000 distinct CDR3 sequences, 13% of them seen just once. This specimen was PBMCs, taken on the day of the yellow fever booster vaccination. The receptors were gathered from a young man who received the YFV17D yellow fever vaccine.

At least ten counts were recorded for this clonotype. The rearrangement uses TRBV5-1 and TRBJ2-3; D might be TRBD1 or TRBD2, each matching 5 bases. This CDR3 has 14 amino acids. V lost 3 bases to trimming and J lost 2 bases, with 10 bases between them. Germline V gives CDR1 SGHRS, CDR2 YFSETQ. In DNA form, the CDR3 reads TGCGCCAGCAGCTACCTTGGGACCACAGATACGCAGTATTTT. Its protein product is CASSYLGTTDTQYF.

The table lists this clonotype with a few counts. The CDR3: CASIPEEKQGGGNQPQHF. In DNA, the CDR3 is TGCGCCAGCATTCCGGAAGAGAAACAGGGTGGCGGCAATCAGCCCCAGCATTTT. V and J are TRBV10-1 and TRBJ1-5, with D maybe TRBD1 (6 bases). V lost 7 bases and J lost 2, with 24 bases in between. The CDR3 spans 18 residues. Germline CDR1 and CDR2: WNHNN and SYGVQD (reference sequence).

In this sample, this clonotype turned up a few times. This CDR3 reads CSARDEASGSRWNEQFF. In DNA form, the CDR3 reads TGCAGTGCTAGAGATGAAGCTAGCGGGAGTAGATGGAATGAGCAGTTCTTC. The genes are TRBV20-1 and TRBJ2-1; 10 positions agree with TRBD2. CDR3 length: 17 residues. V lost 0 bases, J lost 7 bases, and 12 bases stayed unmatched. Germline V gives CDR1 DFQATT, CDR2 SNEGSKA (reference sequence).

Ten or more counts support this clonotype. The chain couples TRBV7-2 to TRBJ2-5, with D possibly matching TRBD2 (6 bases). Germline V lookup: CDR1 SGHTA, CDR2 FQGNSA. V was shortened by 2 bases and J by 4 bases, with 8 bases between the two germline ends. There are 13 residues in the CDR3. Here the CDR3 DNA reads TGTGCCAGCAGCTTATTGGGGGGAGAGACCCAGTACTTC. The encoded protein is CASSLLGGETQYF.

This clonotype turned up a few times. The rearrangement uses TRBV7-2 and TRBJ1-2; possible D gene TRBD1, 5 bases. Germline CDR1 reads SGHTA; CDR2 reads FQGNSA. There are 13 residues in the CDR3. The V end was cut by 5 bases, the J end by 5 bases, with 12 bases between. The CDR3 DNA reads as TGTGCCAGCAGCGGAGGGGTTGGATATGGCTACACCTTC. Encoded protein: CASSGGVGYGYTF.

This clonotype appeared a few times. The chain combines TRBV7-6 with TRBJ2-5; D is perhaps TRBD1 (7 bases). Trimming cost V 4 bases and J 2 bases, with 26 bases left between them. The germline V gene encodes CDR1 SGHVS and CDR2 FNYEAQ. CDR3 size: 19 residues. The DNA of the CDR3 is TGTGCCAGCAGCTGGGGGCTGCCTGCAGGGGGGCCATCGCAAGAGACCCAGTACTTC. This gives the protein CASSWGLPAGGPSQETQYF.

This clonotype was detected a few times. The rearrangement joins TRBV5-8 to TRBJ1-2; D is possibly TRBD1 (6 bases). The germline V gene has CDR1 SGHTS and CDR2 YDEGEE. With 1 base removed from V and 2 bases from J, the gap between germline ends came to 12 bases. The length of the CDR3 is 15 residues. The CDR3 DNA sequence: TGTGCCAGCAGCTTGATCAGGGGATCAAACTATGGCTACACCTTC. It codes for CASSLIRGSNYGYTF.

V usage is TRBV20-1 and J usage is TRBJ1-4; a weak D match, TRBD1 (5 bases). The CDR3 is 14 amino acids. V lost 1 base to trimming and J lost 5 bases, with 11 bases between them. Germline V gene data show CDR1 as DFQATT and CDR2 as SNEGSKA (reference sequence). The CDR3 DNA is TGCAGTGCTAGAGGGGGGACGGAGAATGAAAAACTGTTTTTT. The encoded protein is CSARGGTENEKLFF.

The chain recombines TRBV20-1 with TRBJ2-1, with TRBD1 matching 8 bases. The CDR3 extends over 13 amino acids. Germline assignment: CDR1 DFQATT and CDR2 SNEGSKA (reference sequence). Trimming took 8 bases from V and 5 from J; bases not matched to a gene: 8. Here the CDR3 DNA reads TGCAGTTCCCCGGGACAGGTAAACAATGAGCAGTTCTTC. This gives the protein CSSPGQVNNEQFF.

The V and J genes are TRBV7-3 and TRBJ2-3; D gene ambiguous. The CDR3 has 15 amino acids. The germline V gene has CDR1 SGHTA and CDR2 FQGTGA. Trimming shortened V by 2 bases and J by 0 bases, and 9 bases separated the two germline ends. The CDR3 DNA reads TGTGCCAGCAGCTTAGGTGTCGTGAGCACAGATACGCAGTATTTT. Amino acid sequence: CASSLGVVSTDTQYF. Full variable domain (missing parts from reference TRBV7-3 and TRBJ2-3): GAGVSQTPSNKVTEKGKYVELRCDPISGHTALYWYRQSLGQGPEFLIYFQGTGAADDSGLPNDRFFAVRPEGSVSTLKIQRTERGDSAVYLCASSLGVVSTDTQYFGPGTRLTVL.

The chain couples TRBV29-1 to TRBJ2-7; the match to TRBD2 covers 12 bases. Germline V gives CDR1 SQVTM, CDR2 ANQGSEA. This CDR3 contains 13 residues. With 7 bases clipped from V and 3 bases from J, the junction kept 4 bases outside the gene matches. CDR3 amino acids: CSATSGRIYEQYF. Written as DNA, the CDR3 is TGCAGCGCAACTAGCGGGAGGATCTACGAGCAGTACTTC.

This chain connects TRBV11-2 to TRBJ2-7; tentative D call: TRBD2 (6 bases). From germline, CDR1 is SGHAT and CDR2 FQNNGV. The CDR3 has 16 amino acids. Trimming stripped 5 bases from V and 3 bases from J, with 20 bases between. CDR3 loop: CASSEWRGSLNYEQYF. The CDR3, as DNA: TGTGCCAGCAGCGAGTGGAGGGGCTCTCTCAACTACGAGCAGTACTTC. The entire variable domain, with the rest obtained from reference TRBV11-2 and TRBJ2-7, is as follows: EAGVAQSPRYKIIEKRQSVAFWCNPISGHATLYWYQQILGQGPKLLIQFQNNGVVDDSQLPKDRFSAERLKGVDSTLKIQPAKLEDSAVYLCASSEWRGSLNYEQYFGPGTRLTVT.

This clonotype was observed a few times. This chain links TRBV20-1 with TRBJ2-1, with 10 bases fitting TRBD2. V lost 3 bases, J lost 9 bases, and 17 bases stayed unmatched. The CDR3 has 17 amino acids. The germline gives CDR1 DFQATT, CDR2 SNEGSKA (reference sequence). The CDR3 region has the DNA TGCAGTGCTAGGTCCCTTATAGCGGGAGGACGCGGCGGTGAGCAGTTCTTC. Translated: CSARSLIAGGRGGEQFF.

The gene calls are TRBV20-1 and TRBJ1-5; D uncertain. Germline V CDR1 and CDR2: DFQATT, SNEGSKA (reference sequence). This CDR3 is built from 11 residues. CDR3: CSGYSNQPQHF. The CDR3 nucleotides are TGCAGCGGTTATAGCAATCAGCCCCAGCATTTT.

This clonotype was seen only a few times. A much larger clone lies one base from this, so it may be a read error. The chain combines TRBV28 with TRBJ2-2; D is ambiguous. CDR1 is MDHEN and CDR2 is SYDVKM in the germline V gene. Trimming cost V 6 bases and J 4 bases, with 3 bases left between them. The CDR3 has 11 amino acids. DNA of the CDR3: TGTGCCAGCAGATTCACCGGGGAGCTGTTTTTT. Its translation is CASRFTGELFF.

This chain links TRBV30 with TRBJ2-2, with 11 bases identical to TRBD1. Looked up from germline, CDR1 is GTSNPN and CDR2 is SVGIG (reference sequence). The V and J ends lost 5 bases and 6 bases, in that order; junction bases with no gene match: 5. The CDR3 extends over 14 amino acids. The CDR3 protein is CAWVDRGRPGELFF. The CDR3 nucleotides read TGTGCCTGGGTGGACAGGGGGCGCCCCGGGGAGCTGTTTTTT.

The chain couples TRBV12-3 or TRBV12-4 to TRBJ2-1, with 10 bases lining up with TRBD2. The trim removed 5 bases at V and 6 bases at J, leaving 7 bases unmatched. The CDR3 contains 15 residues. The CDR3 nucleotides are TGTGCCAGCAGTCGAAGCGGGAGGGGGGGCAATGAGCAGTTCTTC. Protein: CASSRSGRGGNEQFF.

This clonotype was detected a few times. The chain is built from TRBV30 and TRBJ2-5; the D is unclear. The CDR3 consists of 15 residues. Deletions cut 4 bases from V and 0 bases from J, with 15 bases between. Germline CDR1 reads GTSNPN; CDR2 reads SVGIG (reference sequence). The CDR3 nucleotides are TGTGCCTGGAAGGCCGGAGCCGGCAACCAAGAGACCCAGTACTTC. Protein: CAWKAGAGNQETQYF.